A selection of T cell receptor beta chains follows, all from one sample in a study of cytomegalovirus exposure and HLA in healthy donors. This table comes from immunoSEQ multiplex PCR, and its TCRdb copy is limited to in-frame clones, with some not included. Of some 200,000 clones listed, approximately 80% are singletons. What was sequenced was PBMCs. The receptors were sampled from a boy aged 2 to 9 in good health and CMV-seronegative. CDR3s include the opening cysteine and the closing phenylalanine or tryptophan. Each record gives: clone size, J gene, V gene, D gene, CDR3 DNA, CDR3 protein. The D gene is left open where the match is weak. Rows may omit the clone size; those that give it use once, few, many or a size class.

.	TRBJ2-7	TRBV29-1	TRBD2	TGCAGCGTTGATGGGGCTAGCGGGGGCGACGAGCAGTACTTC	CSVDGASGGDEQYF
.	TRBJ2-3	TRBV7-8	TRBD2	TGTGCCAGCAGCCCCCTAGGTAGCGGGGGGCCCGCAGATACGCAGTATTTT	CASSPLGSGGPADTQYF
once	TRBJ2-1	TRBV5-8	TRBD2	TGTGCCAGCAGCCTTGGGAGGGGTTTTTACAATGAGCAGTTCTTC	CASSLGRGFYNEQFF
.	TRBJ2-1	TRBV18	.	TGTGCCAGCTCACCCTTCCGACAGAGACCCTACAATGAGCAGTTCTTC	CASSPFRQRPYNEQFF
.	TRBJ2-1	TRBV7-9	TRBD2	TGTGCCAGCAGCTTAGGGGGGGGACCTATTCCCAATGAGCAGTTCTTC	CASSLGGGPIPNEQFF
once	TRBJ1-4	TRBV20-1	.	TGCAGTGCTAGACAGGATGAAAAACTGTTTTTT	CSARQDEKLFF
.	TRBJ1-3	TRBV4-2	TRBD1	TGTGCCAGCAGGACTCAGGGGGATGGAAACACCATATATTTT	CASRTQGDGNTIYF
.	TRBJ1-1	TRBV29-1	TRBD1	TGCAGCGCCACTACAGGGGCCAACACTGAAGCTTTCTTT	CSATTGANTEAFF
.	TRBJ2-2	TRBV9	TRBD2	TGTGCCAGCAGCCTGACTAGCGGGGGGACAAACACCGGGGAGCTGTTTTTT	CASSLTSGGTNTGELFF
.	TRBJ2-7	TRBV6-5	.	TGTGCCAGCAGTTACCCAGGGACTTTCGAGCAGTACTTC	CASSYPGTFEQYF
once	TRBJ1-3	TRBV4-3	.	TGCGCCAGCAGCCAAGACTCCTCGAACACCATATATTTT	CASSQDSSNTIYF
.	TRBJ2-5	TRBV11-2	.	TGTGCCAGCAGCTGGGTTTTGATGACAGGTGGTAACCAAGAGACCCAGTACTTC	CASSWVLMTGGNQETQYF
.	TRBJ2-1	TRBV7-2	TRBD2	TGTGCCAGCAGCCCCGGGGGTAGCGGGGGATACAATGAGCAGTTCTTC	CASSPGGSGGYNEQFF
.	TRBJ2-1	TRBV4-2	.	TGTGCCAGCAGCACCCGGACAGCGGACAATGAGCAGTTCTTC	CASSTRTADNEQFF
.	TRBJ2-3	TRBV6-6	TRBD2	TGTGCCAGCCTTTACACGGGGGGGCGGACAGATACGCAGTATTTT	CASLYTGGRTDTQYF
.	TRBJ2-7	TRBV5-4	TRBD1	TGTGCCAGCAGCTGGGGCGGGACAGGGCTCGAGCAGTACTTC	CASSWGGTGLEQYF
.	TRBJ1-2	TRBV7-9	TRBD1	TGTGCCAGCAGCGCCGACAGGGGGCGGATGTCCTCTTATGGCTACACCTTC	CASSADRGRMSSYGYTF
.	TRBJ1-2	TRBV25-1	.	TGTGCCAGCAGTGACAGGGCTAACTATGGCTACACCTTC	CASSDRANYGYTF
.	TRBJ2-5	TRBV5-1	.	TGCGCCAGCAGCTTGGCGAGATACCAAGAGACCCAGTACTTC	CASSLARYQETQYF
.	TRBJ2-2	TRBV9	.	TGTGCCAGCAGCGTAGGACAGGGGGAGCTGTTTTTT	CASSVGQGELFF
.	TRBJ2-2	TRBV9	.	TGTGCCAGCAGCGTGGAGGATTACGGGGAGCTGTTTTTT	CASSVEDYGELFF
once	TRBJ1-5	TRBV2	.	TGTGCCAGCAGTGGTCTTTATCGGCCCCAGCATTTT	CASSGLYRPQHF
.	TRBJ2-3	TRBV4-3	.	TGCGCCAGCAGCCAAGTCCCCAGGGCTGCAGTACCAGATACGCAGTATTTT	CASSQVPRAAVPDTQYF
.	TRBJ2-3	TRBV5-1	.	TGCGCCAGCAGCTTGGGCGGGGTCGCAGATACGCAGTATTTT	CASSLGGVADTQYF
.	TRBJ2-7	TRBV6-5	TRBD1	TGTGCCAGCAGTATCACCCGGGACAGGGCTTACGAGCAGTACTTC	CASSITRDRAYEQYF